Listed below are T cell receptor beta chains from one sample, sequenced in a study of cytomegalovirus exposure and HLA in healthy donors. Using immunoSEQ multiplex PCR, the repertoire was profiled, and TCRdb retains in-frame clones only, with some absent. The data show about 140,000 clones, around 79% seen once. Sample: PBMCs. The receptor source for this set is a man between 40 and 49 years old in good health and CMV-seropositive. Each CDR3 is given with its conserved first and last residue. A D gene is named only where the DNA matches it firmly. Rows may omit the clone size; those that give it use once, few, many or a size class.

j_gene: TRBJ2-3; v_gene: TRBV21-1; abundance: -; d_gene: -; CDR3aa: CASSKGAAAAGPSTDTQYF; CDR3nt: TGTGCCAGCAGCAAAGGGGCGGCAGCCGCGGGTCCTAGCACAGATACGCAGTATTTT
j_gene: TRBJ2-2; v_gene: TRBV19; abundance: -; d_gene: TRBD1; CDR3aa: CASSLRDRNTGELFF; CDR3nt: TGTGCCAGTAGTCTCCGGGACAGGAACACCGGGGAGCTGTTTTTT
j_gene: TRBJ1-1; v_gene: TRBV6-5; abundance: few; d_gene: TRBD1; CDR3aa: CASSPPGQGAVEAFF; CDR3nt: TGTGCCAGCAGTCCCCCGGGACAGGGGGCTGTTGAAGCTTTCTTT
j_gene: TRBJ2-1; v_gene: TRBV6-5; abundance: -; d_gene: -; CDR3aa: CASGSTRSAYNEQFF; CDR3nt: TGTGCCAGCGGATCGACTAGGAGTGCCTACAATGAGCAGTTCTTC
j_gene: TRBJ1-3; v_gene: TRBV5-4; abundance: -; d_gene: TRBD1; CDR3aa: CASRPDRDISNTIYF; CDR3nt: TGTGCCAGCAGACCTGACAGGGACATTAGTAACACCATATATTTT
j_gene: TRBJ2-3; v_gene: TRBV28; abundance: once; d_gene: -; CDR3aa: CASRLGNTDTQYF; CDR3nt: TGTGCCAGCAGGCTCGGGAACACAGATACGCAGTATTTT
j_gene: TRBJ1-5; v_gene: TRBV30; abundance: -; d_gene: -; CDR3aa: CAWSVAGDQPQHF; CDR3nt: TGTGCCTGGAGTGTAGCGGGAGATCAGCCCCAGCATTTT
j_gene: TRBJ1-1; v_gene: TRBV29-1; abundance: -; d_gene: TRBD1; CDR3aa: CSVGTGEGEAFF; CDR3nt: TGCAGCGTTGGGACAGGGGAGGGTGAAGCTTTCTTT
j_gene: TRBJ1-1; v_gene: TRBV16; abundance: few; d_gene: TRBD1; CDR3aa: CASSTLQGADTEAFF; CDR3nt: TGTGCCAGCAGCACCTTACAGGGGGCCGACACTGAAGCTTTCTTT
j_gene: TRBJ2-7; v_gene: TRBV9; abundance: -; d_gene: TRBD1; CDR3aa: CASSERTGPTYEQYF; CDR3nt: TGTGCCAGCAGCGAGAGGACAGGGCCTACCTACGAGCAGTACTTC
j_gene: TRBJ1-1; v_gene: TRBV5-1; abundance: -; d_gene: TRBD1; CDR3aa: CASSFGDREGATEAFF; CDR3nt: TGCGCCAGCAGTTTCGGGGACAGGGAAGGGGCCACTGAAGCTTTCTTT
j_gene: TRBJ2-7; v_gene: TRBV18; abundance: -; d_gene: TRBD2; CDR3aa: CASSSGTSGIYEQYF; CDR3nt: TGTGCCAGCTCCAGCGGGACTAGCGGGATCTACGAGCAGTACTTC
j_gene: TRBJ2-1; v_gene: TRBV4-1; abundance: -; d_gene: TRBD1; CDR3aa: CASSSFGTVYNEQFF; CDR3nt: TGCGCCAGCAGCTCCTTCGGGACAGTCTACAATGAGCAGTTCTTC
j_gene: TRBJ2-7; v_gene: TRBV30; abundance: -; d_gene: -; CDR3aa: CAWRDRAYEQYF; CDR3nt: TGTGCCTGGAGGGACAGAGCCTACGAGCAGTACTTC
j_gene: TRBJ1-5; v_gene: TRBV30; abundance: -; d_gene: -; CDR3aa: CAWSVNFRSNQPQHF; CDR3nt: TGTGCCTGGAGTGTTAATTTCAGAAGCAATCAGCCCCAGCATTTT
j_gene: TRBJ1-2; v_gene: TRBV7-3; abundance: -; d_gene: TRBD1; CDR3aa: CASSLTQGGYGYTF; CDR3nt: TGTGCCAGCAGCTTAACACAGGGGGGCTATGGCTACACCTTC
j_gene: TRBJ2-3; v_gene: TRBV27; abundance: -; d_gene: -; CDR3aa: CASSLLADTDTQYF; CDR3nt: TGTGCCAGCAGTTTATTAGCGGACACAGATACGCAGTATTTT
j_gene: TRBJ1-3; v_gene: TRBV7-9; abundance: -; d_gene: -; CDR3aa: CASSSTTTSPGGGNTIYF; CDR3nt: TGTGCCAGCAGCTCAACTACTACATCCCCCGGGGGTGGAAACACCATATATTTT
j_gene: TRBJ1-4; v_gene: TRBV6-5; abundance: -; d_gene: TRBD1; CDR3aa: CASTSRGGEKLFF; CDR3nt: TGTGCCAGCACCTCCCGAGGGGGCGAAAAACTGTTTTTT
j_gene: TRBJ1-2; v_gene: TRBV6-4; abundance: few; d_gene: -; CDR3aa: CASSSGGEVGGYTF; CDR3nt: TGTGCCAGCAGTAGCGGAGGGGAAGTAGGGGGCTACACCTTC
j_gene: TRBJ2-7; v_gene: TRBV27; abundance: -; d_gene: TRBD1; CDR3aa: CASLGQGGNEQYF; CDR3nt: TGTGCCAGCCTGGGACAGGGCGGCAACGAGCAGTACTTC
j_gene: TRBJ2-7; v_gene: TRBV10-2; abundance: -; d_gene: -; CDR3aa: CASRDKDYEQYF; CDR3nt: TGCGCCAGCAGGGACAAAGACTACGAGCAGTACTTC
j_gene: TRBJ1-2; v_gene: TRBV5-1; abundance: -; d_gene: TRBD1; CDR3aa: CASSQGQVLYGYTF; CDR3nt: TGCGCCAGCAGCCAAGGACAGGTCCTATATGGCTACACCTTC
j_gene: TRBJ1-4; v_gene: TRBV28; abundance: -; d_gene: TRBD1; CDR3aa: CASRPGQGREKLFF; CDR3nt: TGTGCCAGCAGGCCGGGACAGGGTAGGGAAAAACTGTTTTTT
j_gene: TRBJ2-5; v_gene: TRBV6-5; abundance: -; d_gene: TRBD2; CDR3aa: CASSPPGLAGETQYF; CDR3nt: TGTGCCAGCAGTCCACCGGGACTAGCGGGAGAGACCCAGTACTTC
j_gene: TRBJ2-3; v_gene: TRBV28; abundance: -; d_gene: TRBD2; CDR3aa: CASSFAPGLAGSTDTQYF; CDR3nt: TGTGCCAGCAGCTTTGCTCCGGGACTAGCGGGGAGCACAGATACGCAGTATTTT
j_gene: TRBJ1-3; v_gene: TRBV23-1; abundance: once; d_gene: -; CDR3aa: CASSLRRQDPGNTIYF; CDR3nt: TGCGCCAGCAGCCTTCGTCGACAGGACCCGGGAAACACCATATATTTT
j_gene: TRBJ2-1; v_gene: TRBV7-9; abundance: -; d_gene: TRBD1; CDR3aa: CASSPSRDRSFDEQFF; CDR3nt: TGTGCCAGCAGCCCCTCCCGGGACAGGTCTTTCGATGAGCAGTTCTTC
j_gene: TRBJ1-1; v_gene: TRBV27; abundance: few; d_gene: TRBD1; CDR3aa: CASSFDRVWDEAFF; CDR3nt: TGTGCCAGCAGTTTCGACAGGGTGTGGGATGAAGCTTTCTTT
j_gene: TRBJ2-6; v_gene: TRBV7-3; abundance: -; d_gene: TRBD2; CDR3aa: CASSLGLAGGGANVLTF; CDR3nt: TGTGCCAGCAGCTTAGGCCTAGCGGGAGGTGGGGCCAACGTCCTGACTTTC
j_gene: TRBJ1-1; v_gene: TRBV29-1; abundance: -; d_gene: TRBD1; CDR3aa: CSVVGDRSWTEAFF; CDR3nt: TGCAGCGTTGTTGGGGACAGGAGCTGGACTGAAGCTTTCTTT
j_gene: TRBJ2-1; v_gene: TRBV2; abundance: -; d_gene: -; CDR3aa: CASSVEGSAYNEQFF; CDR3nt: TGTGCCAGCAGTGTAGAGGGCTCTGCCTACAATGAGCAGTTCTTC
j_gene: TRBJ1-5; v_gene: TRBV28; abundance: -; d_gene: TRBD1; CDR3aa: CASRRTGGSNQPQHF; CDR3nt: TGTGCCAGCAGGAGGACAGGGGGAAGCAATCAGCCCCAGCATTTT
j_gene: TRBJ1-6; v_gene: TRBV9; abundance: -; d_gene: TRBD1; CDR3aa: CASSVEGGGSPLHF; CDR3nt: TGTGCCAGCAGCGTAGAAGGGGGCGGTTCACCCCTCCACTTT
j_gene: TRBJ2-5; v_gene: TRBV9; abundance: -; d_gene: TRBD1; CDR3aa: CASSDRGQAAETQYF; CDR3nt: TGTGCCAGCAGCGATCGCGGACAGGCGGCAGAGACCCAGTACTTC
j_gene: TRBJ1-6; v_gene: TRBV11-3; abundance: -; d_gene: -; CDR3aa: CASSFGGGSPLHF; CDR3nt: TGTGCCAGCAGCTTTGGGGGCGGGTCACCCCTCCACTTT
j_gene: TRBJ1-5; v_gene: TRBV19; abundance: -; d_gene: -; CDR3aa: CASSSQGGQPQHF; CDR3nt: TGTGCCAGTAGTTCCCAGGGAGGGCAGCCCCAGCATTTT
j_gene: TRBJ2-3; v_gene: TRBV25-1; abundance: once; d_gene: -; CDR3aa: CASSEPSSTDTQYF; CDR3nt: TGTGCCAGCAGTGAACCATCCAGCACAGATACGCAGTATTTT
j_gene: TRBJ2-7; v_gene: TRBV7-2; abundance: -; d_gene: TRBD2; CDR3aa: CASSLVSGRGNEQYF; CDR3nt: TGTGCCAGCAGCTTAGTGAGCGGGAGAGGGAACGAGCAGTACTTC
j_gene: TRBJ1-1; v_gene: TRBV7-6; abundance: -; d_gene: -; CDR3aa: CASSLRGPNTEAFF; CDR3nt: TGTGCCAGCAGCCTCAGGGGCCCGAACACTGAAGCTTTCTTT
j_gene: TRBJ1-3; v_gene: TRBV2; abundance: -; d_gene: -; CDR3aa: CASTPLGLLSGNTIYF; CDR3nt: TGTGCCAGCACCCCGTTAGGACTGCTCTCTGGAAACACCATATATTTT
j_gene: TRBJ2-2; v_gene: TRBV5-1; abundance: -; d_gene: TRBD2; CDR3aa: CASSDPSGRPNTGELFF; CDR3nt: TGCGCCAGCAGCGACCCGAGCGGGAGACCGAACACCGGGGAGCTGTTTTTT
j_gene: TRBJ2-7; v_gene: TRBV6-5; abundance: few; d_gene: TRBD2; CDR3aa: CASSYTREGAYEQYF; CDR3nt: TGTGCCAGCAGTTACACCAGGGAGGGTGCCTACGAGCAGTACTTC
j_gene: TRBJ2-1; v_gene: TRBV19; abundance: once; d_gene: -; CDR3aa: CASSILGSSYNEQFF; CDR3nt: TGTGCCAGTAGTATATTGGGGAGCTCCTACAATGAGCAGTTCTTC
j_gene: TRBJ2-7; v_gene: TRBV6-1; abundance: -; d_gene: TRBD1; CDR3aa: CASSVEGQREQYF; CDR3nt: TGTGCCAGCAGTGTTGAGGGACAGCGCGAGCAGTACTTC